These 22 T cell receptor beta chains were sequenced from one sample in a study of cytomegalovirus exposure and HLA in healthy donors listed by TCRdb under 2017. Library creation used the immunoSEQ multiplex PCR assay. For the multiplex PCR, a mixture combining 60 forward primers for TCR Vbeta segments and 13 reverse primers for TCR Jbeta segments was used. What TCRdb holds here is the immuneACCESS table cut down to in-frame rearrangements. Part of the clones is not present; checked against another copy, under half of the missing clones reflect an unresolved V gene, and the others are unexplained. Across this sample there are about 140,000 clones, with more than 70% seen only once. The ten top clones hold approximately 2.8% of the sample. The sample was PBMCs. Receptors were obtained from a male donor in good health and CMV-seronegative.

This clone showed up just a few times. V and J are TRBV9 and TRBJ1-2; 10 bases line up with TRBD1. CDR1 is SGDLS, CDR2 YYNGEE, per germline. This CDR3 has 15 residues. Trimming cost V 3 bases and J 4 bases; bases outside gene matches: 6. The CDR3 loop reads CASSAGGTGAYGYTF. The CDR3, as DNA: TGTGCCAGCAGCGCGGGCGGGACAGGGGCCTATGGCTACACCTTC.

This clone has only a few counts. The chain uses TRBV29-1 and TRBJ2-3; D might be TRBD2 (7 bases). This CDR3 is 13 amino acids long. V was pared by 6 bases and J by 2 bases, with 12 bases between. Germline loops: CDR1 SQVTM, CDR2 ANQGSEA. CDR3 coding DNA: TGCAGCGTCGGGGGGCCTAACACAGATACGCAGTATTTT. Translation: CSVGGPNTDTQYF.

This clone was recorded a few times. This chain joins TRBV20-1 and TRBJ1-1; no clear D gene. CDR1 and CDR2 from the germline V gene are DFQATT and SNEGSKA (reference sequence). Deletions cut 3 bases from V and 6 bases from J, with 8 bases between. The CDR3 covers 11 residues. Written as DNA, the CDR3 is TGCAGTGCTAGGCTCGGGGCTGAAGCTTTCTTT. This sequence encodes CSARLGAEAFF.

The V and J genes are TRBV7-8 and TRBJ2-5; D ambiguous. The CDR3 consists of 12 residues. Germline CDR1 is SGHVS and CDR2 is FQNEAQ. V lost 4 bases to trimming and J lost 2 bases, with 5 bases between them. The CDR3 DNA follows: TGTGCCAGCAGCTATCAACAAGAGACCCAGTACTTC. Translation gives CASSYQQETQYF.

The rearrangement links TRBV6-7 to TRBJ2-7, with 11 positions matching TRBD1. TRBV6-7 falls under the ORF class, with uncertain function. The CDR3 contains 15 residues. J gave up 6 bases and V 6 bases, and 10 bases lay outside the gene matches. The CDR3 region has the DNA TGTGCCAGCAGCCTCGTCGGACAGGGGGCCCCCGAGCAGTACTTC. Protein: CASSLVGQGAPEQYF.

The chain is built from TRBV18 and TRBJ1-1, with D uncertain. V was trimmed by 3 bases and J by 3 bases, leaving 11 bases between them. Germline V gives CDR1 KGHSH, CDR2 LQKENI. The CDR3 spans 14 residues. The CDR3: CASSPSEGDTEAFF. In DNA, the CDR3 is TGTGCCAGCTCACCGAGTGAGGGTGACACTGAAGCTTTCTTT. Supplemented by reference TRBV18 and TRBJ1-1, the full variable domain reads NAGVMQNPRHLVRRRGQEARLRCSPMKGHSHVYWYRQLPEEGLKFMVYLQKENIIDESGMPKERFSAEFPKEGPSILRIQQVVRGDSAAYFCASSPSEGDTEAFFGQGTRLTVV.

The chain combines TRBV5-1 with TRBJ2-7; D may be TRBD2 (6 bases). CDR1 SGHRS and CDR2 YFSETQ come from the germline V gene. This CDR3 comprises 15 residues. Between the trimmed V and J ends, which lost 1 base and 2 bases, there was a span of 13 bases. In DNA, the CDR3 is TGCGCCAGCAGCTTGAGCGGAGGGGCCACCTACGAGCAGTACTTC. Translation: CASSLSGGATYEQYF.

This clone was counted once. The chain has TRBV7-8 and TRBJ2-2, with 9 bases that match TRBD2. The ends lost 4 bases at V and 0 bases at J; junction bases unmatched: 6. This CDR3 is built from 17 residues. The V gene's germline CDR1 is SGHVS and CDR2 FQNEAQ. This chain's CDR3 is CASSSRLAGTNTGELFF. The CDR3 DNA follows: TGTGCCAGCAGCTCCCGGCTAGCGGGAACGAACACCGGGGAGCTGTTTTTT. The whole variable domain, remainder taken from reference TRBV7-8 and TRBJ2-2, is GAGVSQSPRYKVAKRGQDVALRCDPISGHVSLFWYQQALGQGPEFLTYFQNEAQLDKSGLPSDRFFAERPEGSVSTLKIQRTQQEDSAVYLCASSSRLAGTNTGELFFGEGSRLTVL.

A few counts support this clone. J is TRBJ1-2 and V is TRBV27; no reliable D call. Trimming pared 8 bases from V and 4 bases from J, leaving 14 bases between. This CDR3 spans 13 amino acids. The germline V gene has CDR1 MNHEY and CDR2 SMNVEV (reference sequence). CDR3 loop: CASGLGGAYGYTF. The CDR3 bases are TGTGCCAGCGGCCTAGGAGGCGCCTATGGCTACACCTTC.

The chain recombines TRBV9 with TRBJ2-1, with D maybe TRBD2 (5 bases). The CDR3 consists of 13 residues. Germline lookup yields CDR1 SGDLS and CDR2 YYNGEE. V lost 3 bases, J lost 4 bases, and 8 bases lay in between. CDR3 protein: CASSAREYNEQFF. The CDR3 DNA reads TGTGCCAGCAGCGCGAGGGAGTACAATGAGCAGTTCTTC. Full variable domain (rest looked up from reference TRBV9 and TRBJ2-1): DSGVTQTPKHLITATGQRVTLRCSPRSGDLSVYWYQQSLDQGLQFLIQYYNGEERAKGNILERFSAQQFPDLHSELNLSSLELGDSALYFCASSAREYNEQFFGPGTRLTVL.

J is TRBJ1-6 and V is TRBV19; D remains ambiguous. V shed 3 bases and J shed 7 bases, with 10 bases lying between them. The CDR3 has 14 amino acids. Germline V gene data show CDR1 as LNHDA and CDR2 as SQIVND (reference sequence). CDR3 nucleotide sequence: TGTGCCAGTAGTATCGACGGGTTCAATTCACCCCTCCACTTT. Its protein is CASSIDGFNSPLHF. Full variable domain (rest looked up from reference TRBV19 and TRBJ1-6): DGGITQSPKYLFRKEGQNVTLSCEQNLNHDAMYWYRQDPGQGLRLIYYSQIVNDFQKGDIAEGYSVSREKKESFPLTVTSAQKNPTAFYLCASSIDGFNSPLHFGNGTRLTVT.

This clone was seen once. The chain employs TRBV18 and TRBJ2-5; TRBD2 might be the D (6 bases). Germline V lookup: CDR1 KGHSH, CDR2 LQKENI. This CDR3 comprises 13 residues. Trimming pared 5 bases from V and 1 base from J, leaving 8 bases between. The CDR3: CASSAGLQETQYF. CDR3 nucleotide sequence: TGTGCCAGCTCAGCGGGACTCCAAGAGACCCAGTACTTC.

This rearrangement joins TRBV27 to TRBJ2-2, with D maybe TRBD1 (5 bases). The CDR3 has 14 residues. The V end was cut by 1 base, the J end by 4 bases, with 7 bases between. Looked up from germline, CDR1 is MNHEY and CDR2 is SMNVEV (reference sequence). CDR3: CASSLLGVTGELFF. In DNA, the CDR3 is TGTGCCAGCAGTTTATTAGGGGTCACCGGGGAGCTGTTTTTT.

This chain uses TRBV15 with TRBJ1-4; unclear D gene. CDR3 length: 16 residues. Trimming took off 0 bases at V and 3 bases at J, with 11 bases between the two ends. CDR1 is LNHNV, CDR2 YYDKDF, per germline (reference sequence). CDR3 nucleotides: TGTGCCACCAGCAGAGATCGCGGGAATTCTAATGAAAAACTGTTTTTT. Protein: CATSRDRGNSNEKLFF.

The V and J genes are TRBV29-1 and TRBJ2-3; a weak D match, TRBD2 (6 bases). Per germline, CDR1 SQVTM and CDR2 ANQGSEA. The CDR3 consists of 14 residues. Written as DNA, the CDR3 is TGCAGTTCCATTGGGGGGTTTAGTTCAGATACGCAGTATTTT. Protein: CSSIGGFSSDTQYF.

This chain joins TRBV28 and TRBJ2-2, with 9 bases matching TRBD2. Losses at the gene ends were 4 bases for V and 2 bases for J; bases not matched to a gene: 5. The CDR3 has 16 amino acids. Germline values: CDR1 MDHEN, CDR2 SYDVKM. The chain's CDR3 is CASSSPAGGNTGELFF. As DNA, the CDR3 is TGTGCCAGCAGTTCCCCAGCGGGAGGCAACACCGGGGAGCTGTTTTTT.

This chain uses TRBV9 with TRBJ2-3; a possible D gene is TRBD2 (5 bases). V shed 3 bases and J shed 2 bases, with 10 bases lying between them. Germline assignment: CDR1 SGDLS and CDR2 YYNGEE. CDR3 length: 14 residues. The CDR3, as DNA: TGTGCCAGCAGCGCTAGCCGGTACACAGATACGCAGTATTTT. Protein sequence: CASSASRYTDTQYF.

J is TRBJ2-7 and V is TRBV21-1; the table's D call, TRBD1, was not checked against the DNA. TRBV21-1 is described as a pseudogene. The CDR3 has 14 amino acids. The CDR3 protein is CASSKRRMAGGGMW. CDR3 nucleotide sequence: TGTGCCAGCAGCAAAAGGAGGATGGCAGGGGGCGGAATGTGG.

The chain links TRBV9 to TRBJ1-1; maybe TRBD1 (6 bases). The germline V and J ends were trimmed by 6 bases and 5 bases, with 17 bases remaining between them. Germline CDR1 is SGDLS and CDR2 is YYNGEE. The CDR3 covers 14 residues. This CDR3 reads CASTPGGGETEAFF. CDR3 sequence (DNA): TGTGCCAGCACCCCTGGCGGGGGCGAGACTGAAGCTTTCTTT. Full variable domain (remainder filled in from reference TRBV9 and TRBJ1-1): DSGVTQTPKHLITATGQRVTLRCSPRSGDLSVYWYQQSLDQGLQFLIQYYNGEERAKGNILERFSAQQFPDLHSELNLSSLELGDSALYFCASTPGGGETEAFFGQGTRLTVV.

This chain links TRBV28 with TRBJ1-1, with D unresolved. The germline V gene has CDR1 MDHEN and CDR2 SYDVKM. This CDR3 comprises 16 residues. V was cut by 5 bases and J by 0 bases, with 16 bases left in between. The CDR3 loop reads CASSGPGWSVNTEAFF. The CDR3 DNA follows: TGTGCCAGCAGTGGGCCTGGGTGGTCAGTGAACACTGAAGCTTTCTTT.

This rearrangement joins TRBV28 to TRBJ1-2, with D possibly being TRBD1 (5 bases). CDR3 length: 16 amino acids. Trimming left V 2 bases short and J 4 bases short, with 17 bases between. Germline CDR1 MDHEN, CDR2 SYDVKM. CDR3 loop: CASSLGVDLDSYGYTF. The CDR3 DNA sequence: TGTGCCAGCAGTTTAGGGGTGGATCTCGACAGCTATGGCTACACCTTC.

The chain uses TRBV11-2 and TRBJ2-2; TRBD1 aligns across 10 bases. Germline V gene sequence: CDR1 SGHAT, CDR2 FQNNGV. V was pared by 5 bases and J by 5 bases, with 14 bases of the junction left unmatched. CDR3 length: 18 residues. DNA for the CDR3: TGTGCCAGCAGCACTGTGACAGGGGGCGCAGGGGGGACCGGGGAGCTGTTTTTT. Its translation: CASSTVTGGAGGTGELFF.